Listed below are T cell receptor beta chains from one sample, sequenced in a study of blood T cell repertoires in COVID-19. Assay: immunoSEQ multiplex PCR; the TCRdb copy retains only in-frame clones and omits some. The sample shows fewer than 200,000 clones, 80% to 90% of them seen only once. Specimen: peripheral blood. The receptors originated from a woman older than 75 with COVID-19, enrolled during active disease. Each CDR3 is given with its conserved first and last residue. Each record gives: clone size, V gene, J gene, D gene, CDR3 protein, CDR3 DNA. The D gene is left open where the match is weak. Size values are once, few and many counts, or a class for expanded clones, and some rows have none.

abundance: -; v_gene: TRBV6-5; j_gene: TRBJ1-1; d_gene: TRBD1; CDR3aa: CASRRDRNTEAFF; CDR3nt: TGTGCCAGCAGGAGGGACAGGAACACTGAAGCTTTCTTT
abundance: -; v_gene: TRBV28; j_gene: TRBJ2-5; d_gene: TRBD2; CDR3aa: CASSLGGGETQYF; CDR3nt: TGTGCCAGCAGTTTGGGGGGGGGAGAGACCCAGTACTTC
abundance: -; v_gene: TRBV7-9; j_gene: TRBJ2-6; d_gene: TRBD1; CDR3aa: CASSLGTGISGANVLTF; CDR3nt: TGTGCCAGCAGCTTAGGGACAGGGATCTCTGGGGCCAACGTCCTGACTTTC
abundance: -; v_gene: TRBV10-3; j_gene: TRBJ2-7; d_gene: -; CDR3aa: CAISAVVSYEQYF; CDR3nt: TGTGCCATCAGTGCAGTGGTCTCCTACGAGCAGTACTTC
abundance: -; v_gene: TRBV6-5; j_gene: TRBJ2-2; d_gene: -; CDR3aa: CASSYSEGTGELFF; CDR3nt: TGTGCCAGCAGTTACTCGGAGGGGACCGGGGAGCTGTTTTTT
abundance: once; v_gene: TRBV2; j_gene: TRBJ1-1; d_gene: -; CDR3aa: CASSESLGNTEAFF; CDR3nt: TGTGCCAGCAGTGAATCCCTCGGGAACACTGAAGCTTTCTTT
abundance: -; v_gene: TRBV2; j_gene: TRBJ2-5; d_gene: TRBD2; CDR3aa: CASTRTSGQETQYF; CDR3nt: TGTGCCAGCACGAGGACTAGCGGGCAAGAGACCCAGTACTTC
abundance: -; v_gene: TRBV6-5; j_gene: TRBJ1-2; d_gene: TRBD1; CDR3aa: CASSYGDRVAYGYTF; CDR3nt: TGTGCCAGCAGTTACGGTGACAGGGTTGCCTATGGCTACACCTTC
abundance: -; v_gene: TRBV10-2; j_gene: TRBJ2-7; d_gene: TRBD2; CDR3aa: CASSGGLAGLYEQYF; CDR3nt: TGCGCCAGCAGTGGGGGACTAGCGGGACTCTACGAGCAGTACTTC
abundance: -; v_gene: TRBV6-7; j_gene: TRBJ2-3; d_gene: TRBD2; CDR3aa: CASSYPLAGLTDTQYF; CDR3nt: TGTGCCAGCAGTTACCCACTAGCGGGATTGACAGATACGCAGTATTTT
abundance: -; v_gene: TRBV30; j_gene: TRBJ1-5; d_gene: -; CDR3aa: CAWSASRLAADSNQPQHF; CDR3nt: TGTGCCTGGAGCGCGTCTCGATTGGCCGCGGATAGCAATCAGCCCCAGCATTTT
abundance: -; v_gene: TRBV11-3; j_gene: TRBJ1-1; d_gene: -; CDR3aa: CASSPRPGTLNTEAFF; CDR3nt: TGTGCCAGCAGCCCTCGACCGGGGACACTCAACACTGAAGCTTTCTTT
abundance: few; v_gene: TRBV28; j_gene: TRBJ1-5; d_gene: -; CDR3aa: CASSFQGIGQPQHF; CDR3nt: TGTGCCAGCAGTTTTCAGGGGATTGGTCAGCCCCAGCATTTT
abundance: -; v_gene: TRBV3-1/TRBV3-2; j_gene: TRBJ1-2; d_gene: TRBD1; CDR3aa: CASSQDRGQGRYGYTF; CDR3nt: TGTGCCAGCAGCCAAGATCGAGGACAGGGGCGCTATGGCTACACCTTC
abundance: -; v_gene: TRBV5-1; j_gene: TRBJ2-2; d_gene: TRBD2; CDR3aa: CASSLRLAGTGELFF; CDR3nt: TGCGCCAGCAGCTTGAGGCTAGCGGGAACCGGGGAGCTGTTTTTT
abundance: -; v_gene: TRBV19; j_gene: TRBJ2-2; d_gene: TRBD2; CDR3aa: CASSIRSGGAPDTGELFF; CDR3nt: TGTGCCAGTAGTATCCGCAGCGGGGGGGCCCCCGACACCGGGGAGCTGTTTTTT